Below are 21 T cell receptor beta chains sequenced from a single sample in a study of HIV-infected patients and healthy controls (dated by TCRdb to 2013 to 2014). Follow-up blood from HIV-infected patients was collected roughly three months, about 14 weeks, after antiretroviral therapy began. Whole blood was used without cell fractionation, so all unsorted peripheral T cells were reflected in the repertoire. The library was made by 5' RACE. Sequenced on an Illumina MiSeq. Using SuperScript III with primers targeting the alpha and beta constant regions, 500 ng of RNA was reverse transcribed. Separate alpha and beta chain libraries were generated by chain-specific third strand synthesis with multiplexing indices. The public reads were run again by TCRdb, first through fastp at Q25 and then through MiXCR, and only productive beta chains were kept. Identical CDR3 protein sequences are pooled into one entry, listed with their most common genes and DNA. For this sample the table gives about 14,000 distinct CDR3 sequences, of which roughly 12% were detected only once. The ten top clones hold approximately 42% of the sample.

Sequenced material: blood, taken during antiretroviral therapy. Receptor source: an adult with HIV infection. The donor label of this sample is uncertain.

This clonotype appeared many times. The chain recombines TRBV5-1 with TRBJ1-1; tentative D call: TRBD1 (6 bases). This CDR3 has 14 residues. V was cut by 4 bases and J by 3 bases, with 13 bases left in between. Germline V lookup: CDR1 SGHRS, CDR2 YFSETQ. CDR3: CASSRQDPDTEAFF. The DNA of the CDR3 is TGCGCCAGCAGCCGACAGGACCCGGACACTGAAGCTTTCTTT.

This clonotype turned up a few times. The J gene is TRBJ2-1, the V gene TRBV24-1, with D perhaps matching TRBD1 or TRBD2 (5 bases each). Germline lookup yields CDR1 KGHDR and CDR2 SFDVKD. This CDR3 has 14 residues. Trimming pared 12 bases from V and 12 bases from J, leaving 26 bases between. The CDR3 sequence is CAVPGGWASYGQFF. CDR3 in DNA: TGTGCCGTTCCTGGGGGTTGGGCCTCCTACGGGCAGTTCTTC.

With regard to this clonotype: One end of the junction fails to match germline, which may point to a read error. The CDR3 loop is CASSIVIGGQAAYEHYF. Written as DNA, the CDR3 is TGTGCCAGTAGTATAGTTATAGGGGGACAGGCCGCCTACGAGCATTACTTC. The rearrangement links TRBV19 to TRBJ2-7; 8 bases fit TRBD1. The CDR3 is 17 residues long. Germline values: CDR1 LNHDA, CDR2 SQIVND (reference sequence).

The V gene is TRBV29-1, the J gene TRBJ1-1, with D perhaps matching TRBD1 (5 bases). Trimming took off 7 bases at V and 4 bases at J, with 16 bases between the two ends. From germline, CDR1 is SQVTM and CDR2 ANQGSEA. CDR3 length: 13 residues. In DNA, the CDR3 is TGCAGCGCTTCCACGGGGCAGGTCACTGAAGCTTTCTTT. As protein: CSASTGQVTEAFF. Full variable domain (missing parts from reference TRBV29-1 and TRBJ1-1): SAVISQKPSRDICQRGTSLTIQCQVDSQVTMMFWYRQQPGQSLTLIATANQGSEATYESGFVIDKFPISRPNLTFSTLTVSNMSPEDSSIYLCSASTGQVTEAFFGQGTRLTVV.

This clonotype appeared many times. The CDR3 coding sequence is TGTGCCAGCAGCTTGCGACTAGCGGGGGGGCTGTGGTTCTTC. Encoded protein: CASSLRLAGGLWFF. V gene TRBV5-4 combines with J gene TRBJ2-1; 14 bases are a match to TRBD2. J gave up 15 bases and V 1 base, and 6 bases lay outside the gene matches. The CDR3 sequence is 14 residues long. The germline gives CDR1 SGHNT, CDR2 YYREEE (reference sequence).

V gene TRBV7-6 combines with J gene TRBJ2-7; a weak D match, TRBD1 (5 bases). The V gene's germline CDR1 is SGHVS and CDR2 FNYEAQ. V was trimmed by 5 bases and J by 7 bases, leaving 21 bases between them. The CDR3 sequence is 15 residues long. The DNA of the CDR3 is TGTGCCAGCAGCCCCCGCGTGGTTGGGGCTTGTGAGCAGTACTTC. Protein product: CASSPRVVGACEQYF.

This sequence joins TRBV5-6 and TRBJ1-5, with D tentatively TRBD1 (6 bases). Germline CDR1 reads SGHDT; CDR2 reads YYEEEE. V lost 3 bases to trimming and J lost 3 bases, with 16 bases between them. CDR3 length: 16 amino acids. As DNA, the CDR3 is TGTGCCAGCAGCTCTGGGGGCGGGCGGATCAATCAGCCCCAGCATTTT. This gives the protein CASSSGGGRINQPQHF. The complete variable domain, with remaining parts taken from reference TRBV5-6 and TRBJ1-5, reads DAGVTQSPTHLIKTRGQQVTLRCSPKSGHDTVSWYQQALGQGPQFIFQYYEEEERQRGNFPDRFSGHQFPNYSSELNVNALLLGDSALYLCASSSGGGRINQPQHFGDGTRLSIL.

The sample holds many counts of this clonotype. This chain uses TRBV12-3 or TRBV12-4 with TRBJ2-5, with D uncertain. This CDR3 region has 11 residues. Between the trimmed V and J ends, which lost 5 bases and 2 bases, there was a span of 3 bases. The CDR3: CASSMQETQYF. The DNA of the CDR3 is TGTGCCAGCAGTATGCAAGAGACCCAGTACTTC.

This clonotype was seen ten or more times. The chain couples TRBV12-3 or TRBV12-4 to TRBJ2-1; D not resolved. CDR3 length: 15 residues. The germline V and J ends were trimmed by 6 bases and 0 bases, with 12 bases remaining between them. The CDR3 coding sequence is TGTGCCAGCAGCCCGGGTGTTGGCTCCTACAATGAGCAGTTCTTC. This gives the protein CASSPGVGSYNEQFF.

V usage is TRBV20-1 and J usage is TRBJ1-6; a possible D gene is TRBD1 (5 bases). The V end was cut by 0 bases, the J end by 8 bases, with 11 bases between. This CDR3 spans 14 amino acids. Germline V gene sequence: CDR1 DFQATT, CDR2 SNEGSKA (reference sequence). CDR3 in DNA: TGCAGTGCTAGAGATGGGACCTCTTATTCACCCCTCCACTTT. Translated, it gives CSARDGTSYSPLHF.

This clonotype has at least ten counts. The chain joins TRBV3-1 to TRBJ1-6; unclear D gene. Germline V gene data show CDR1 as LGHDT and CDR2 as YNNKEL (reference sequence). The germline V and J ends were trimmed by 5 bases and 7 bases, with 15 bases remaining between them. This CDR3 has 15 amino acids. CDR3 sequence (DNA): TGTGCCAGCAGCGACTTTGAGACTTGGAATTCACCCCTCCACTTT. Translating gives CASSDFETWNSPLHF.

J is TRBJ2-1 and V is TRBV12-3 or TRBV12-4, with 11 bases identical to TRBD2. This CDR3 contains 16 residues. V gave up 10 bases and J gave up 7 bases; unmatched junction bases: 15. CDR3 sequence reads: CATQLSGSGGANEQFF. The CDR3 bases are TGTGCCACCCAGTTATCAGGTAGCGGGGGGGCGAATGAGCAGTTCTTC.

This clonotype appeared many times. The gene calls are TRBV20-1 and TRBJ2-1, with D unresolved. This CDR3 comprises 15 residues. Per the germline V gene, CDR1 is DFQATT and CDR2 is SNEGSKA (reference sequence). Trimming stripped 0 bases from V and 2 bases from J, with 11 bases between. CDR3 sequence (DNA): TGCAGTGCTAGAGATCCCCTACGGGCCTACAATGAGCAGTTCTTC. It is translated as CSARDPLRAYNEQFF.

This clonotype has ten or more counts. This chain connects TRBV7-2 to TRBJ2-3, with D maybe TRBD2 (6 bases). The CDR3 covers 15 residues. The germline V gene has CDR1 SGHTA and CDR2 FQGNSA. With 1 base removed from V and 4 bases from J, the gap between germline ends came to 12 bases. The CDR3 coding sequence is TGTGCCAGCAGCTTAGTTGGAGGGCAGGCAGATACGCAGTATTTT. It codes for CASSLVGGQADTQYF.

In its sample, this clonotype ranks as medium-sized. This chain links TRBV7-8 with TRBJ2-1; 8 bases map to TRBD1. Looked up from germline, CDR1 is SGHVS and CDR2 is FQNEAQ. V lost 5 bases and J lost 7; bases outside the gene matches: 7. This CDR3 has 14 residues. CDR3 loop: CASSTGGIRNEQFF. The CDR3 nucleotides are TGTGCCAGCAGCACAGGGGGGATACGGAATGAGCAGTTCTTC.

The chain joins TRBV6-6 to TRBJ2-7, with 15 bases fitting TRBD2. Trimming took 4 bases from V and 7 from J; bases not matched to a gene: 11. CDR3 length: 17 residues. CDR1 is MNHNY, CDR2 SVGAGI, per germline (reference sequence). CDR3 loop: CASSFRTSGRAWDEQYF. The CDR3 DNA reads TGTGCCAGCAGTTTCCGGACTAGCGGGAGGGCCTGGGATGAGCAGTACTTC.

The rearrangement uses TRBV20-1 and TRBJ2-3; TRBD2 is a possible D gene (5 bases). Germline CDR1 and CDR2: DFQATT and SNEGSKA (reference sequence). The CDR3 covers 13 residues. The CDR3 region is CSLLTRDADTQYF. The DNA for the CDR3 is TGCAGCCTCTTGACCCGGGATGCAGATACGCAGTATTTT.

V and J are TRBV15 and TRBJ1-1; tentatively, D is TRBD1 (5 bases). In germline, CDR1 is LNHNV, CDR2 YYDKDF (reference sequence). Between the trimmed V and J ends, which lost 1 base and 4 bases, there was a span of 10 bases. The CDR3 spans 14 residues. CDR3 residues: CATSRGGDGTEAFF. For the CDR3, the DNA is TGTGCCACCAGCAGAGGGGGGGACGGCACTGAAGCTTTCTTT.

This clonotype was seen many times. This chain joins TRBV20-1 and TRBJ2-7; 7 bases map to TRBD2. Germline V gene sequence: CDR1 DFQATT, CDR2 SNEGSKA (reference sequence). V lost 1 base, J lost 7 bases, and 4 bases stayed unmatched. This CDR3 has 12 residues. The CDR3 region has the DNA TGCAGTGCTAGAGTGGGAGGGGAAGAGCAGTACTTC. Its translation is CSARVGGEEQYF.

At least ten counts were recorded for this clonotype. The chain links TRBV29-1 to TRBJ2-1; possibly TRBD1 or TRBD2 for D (5 bases each). Deletions cut 4 bases from V and 12 bases from J, with 16 bases between. The germline V gene has CDR1 SQVTM and CDR2 ANQGSEA. The CDR3 spans 12 residues. The chain's CDR3 is CSVGLSGTWQFF. The DNA of the CDR3 is TGCAGCGTTGGGCTTTCCGGGACCTGGCAGTTCTTC.

The table lists this clonotype with many counts. The chain couples TRBV7-8 to TRBJ2-1, with 11 bases aligning to TRBD2. This CDR3 is 16 amino acids long. The germline gives CDR1 SGHVS, CDR2 FQNEAQ. Losses at the gene ends were 4 bases for V and 8 bases for J; bases not matched to a gene: 10. CDR3 sequence: CASSSGTSGRSDEQFF. CDR3 coding DNA: TGTGCCAGCAGCTCCGGAACTAGCGGGAGATCCGATGAGCAGTTCTTC.